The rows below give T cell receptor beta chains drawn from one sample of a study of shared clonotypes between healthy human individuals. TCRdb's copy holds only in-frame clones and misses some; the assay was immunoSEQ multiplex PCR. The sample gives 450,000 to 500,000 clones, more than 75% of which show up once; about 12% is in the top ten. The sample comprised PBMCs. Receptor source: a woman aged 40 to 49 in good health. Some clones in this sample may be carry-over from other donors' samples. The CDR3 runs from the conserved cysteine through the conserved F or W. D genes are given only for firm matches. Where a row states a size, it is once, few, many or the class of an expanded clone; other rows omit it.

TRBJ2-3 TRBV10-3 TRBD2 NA TGTGCCATCAGTGATAGCGGGAGTCCAGATACGCAGTATTTT CAISDSGSPDTQYF
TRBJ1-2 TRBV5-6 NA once TGTGCCAGCAGCTTGGGCCGGGTTTACACCTTC CASSLGRVYTF
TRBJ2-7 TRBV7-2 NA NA TGTGCCAGCAGCTTAGTACTAAACTACGAGCAGTACTTC CASSLVLNYEQYF
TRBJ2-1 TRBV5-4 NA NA TGTGCCAGCAGCCGGTACAATGAGCAGTTCTTC CASSRYNEQFF
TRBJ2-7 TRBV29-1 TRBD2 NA TGCAGCGTTGGCGGGACTAGCGGGATCACCTACGAGCAGTACTTC CSVGGTSGITYEQYF
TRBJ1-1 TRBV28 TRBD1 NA TGTGCCAGCAGGCTCGTCGACAGGGTCACTGAAGCTTTCTTT CASRLVDRVTEAFF
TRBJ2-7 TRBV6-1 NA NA TGTGCCAGCAGTGCCTTTTACGAGCAGTACTTC CASSAFYEQYF
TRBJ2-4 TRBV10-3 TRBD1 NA TGTGCCATCAGTCCGACGGGACAGGGAAAAAACATTCAGTACTTC CAISPTGQGKNIQYF
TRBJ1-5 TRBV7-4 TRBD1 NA TGTGCCAGCAGCTTAACCCCGGACAGGAGCAATCAGCCCCAGCATTTT CASSLTPDRSNQPQHF
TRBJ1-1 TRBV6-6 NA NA TGTGCCAGCAGTTACGGCAGGGACACTGAAGCTTTCTTT CASSYGRDTEAFF
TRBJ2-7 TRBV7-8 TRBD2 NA TGTGCCAGCGGGGAGCGGGAGGGCCTATACGAGCAGTACTTC CASGEREGLYEQYF
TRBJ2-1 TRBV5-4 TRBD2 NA TGTGCCAGCAGCATTAGCGGGAGGGCCCCCAATGAGCAGTTCTTC CASSISGRAPNEQFF
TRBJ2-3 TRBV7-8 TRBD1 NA TGTGCCAGCAGCGAAAACAGGGGGCTTTGGACAGATACGCAGTATTTT CASSENRGLWTDTQYF
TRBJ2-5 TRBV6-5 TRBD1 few TGTGCCAGCAGCCGGGACAGGGGTCCTCAGACCCAGTACTTC CASSRDRGPQTQYF
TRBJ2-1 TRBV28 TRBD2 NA TGTGCCAGCAGTCTACCGGGACTAGCGGGCCCGAATGAGCAGTTCTTC CASSLPGLAGPNEQFF
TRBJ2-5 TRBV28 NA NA TGTGCCAGCAGCACGCCCCGGCGGCCGGGTGAGACCCAGTACTTC CASSTPRRPGETQYF
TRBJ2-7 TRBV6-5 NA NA TGTGCCAGCAGCCGCCCGTCCTACGAGCAGTACTTC CASSRPSYEQYF
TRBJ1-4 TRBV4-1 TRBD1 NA TGCGCCAGCAGCTTCGAGGGACAGGGTCGTGAAAAACTGTTTTTT CASSFEGQGREKLFF
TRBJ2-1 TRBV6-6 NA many TGTGCCAGCAGTTACGCTCCCGGAGGGACCAATGAGCAGTTCTTC CASSYAPGGTNEQFF
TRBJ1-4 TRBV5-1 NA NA TGCGCCAGCAGGACGGGAGCAACTAATGAAAAACTGTTTTTT CASRTGATNEKLFF
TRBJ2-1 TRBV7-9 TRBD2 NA TGTGCCAGCAGCTTAGCTAGCGGGAGTCTCTCCTACAATGAGCAGTTCTTC CASSLASGSLSYNEQFF
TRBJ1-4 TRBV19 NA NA TGTGCCAGTAGCGTTCATGGTGAAAAACTGTTTTTT CASSVHGEKLFF
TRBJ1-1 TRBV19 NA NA TGTGCCAGTAGTATAGGTAACGAGGTTGCCAGCACTGAAGCTTTCTTT CASSIGNEVASTEAFF
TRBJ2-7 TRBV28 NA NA TGTGCCAGCAGTTTATCAGCGGGCGACTCCTACGAGCAGTACTTC CASSLSAGDSYEQYF
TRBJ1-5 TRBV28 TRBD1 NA TGTGCCAGCAGTTTCGACAGGGTCCAGCCCCAGCATTTT CASSFDRVQPQHF
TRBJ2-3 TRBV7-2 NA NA TGTGCCAGCAGCCCCCTCCGGAACACAGATACGCAGTATTTT CASSPLRNTDTQYF
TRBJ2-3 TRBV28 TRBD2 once TGTGCCAGCAGTTTATGGGCGACTAGCGGGCGCTTTTCGAGTGCGGATACGCAGTATTTT CASSLWATSGRFSSADTQYF
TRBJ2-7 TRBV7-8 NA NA TGTGCCAGCAGCTCCCTTGTGGGCGGAGCCTACGAGCAGTACTTC CASSSLVGGAYEQYF
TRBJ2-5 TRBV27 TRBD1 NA TGTGCCAGCAGTGCCTACAGGGGACAAGAGACCCAGTACTTC CASSAYRGQETQYF
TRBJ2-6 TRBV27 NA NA TGTGCCAGCAGTTTAGGACCCCTTGGGGCCAACGTCCTGACTTTC CASSLGPLGANVLTF
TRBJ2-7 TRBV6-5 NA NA TGTGCCAGCACGGGGGAAGGAACCTACGAGCAGTACTTC CASTGEGTYEQYF
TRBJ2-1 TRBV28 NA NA TGTGCCAGCAGCCCCTCGGGTGCAGGTGAGGGCGTGCAGTTCTTC CASSPSGAGEGVQFF
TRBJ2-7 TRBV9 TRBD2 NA TGTGCCAGCAGCGTAGGCCCAACACTAGCGGGAGTTGTGTACGAGCAGTACTTC CASSVGPTLAGVVYEQYF